The entry below gives a single T cell receptor (beta chain) sequence along with its context. Antigen: not known. J was trimmed by 4 bases and V by 0 bases; bases with no gene match: 9. Germline assignment: CDR1 SGHRS and CDR2 YFSETQ. The length of the CDR3 is 19 residues. These data are taken from a study of shared clonotypes between healthy human individuals. The repertoire was sequenced with immunoSEQ multiplex PCR; TCRdb's copy has only in-frame clones and lacks some. This sample yields 1.4 million to 1.5 million clones, of which roughly 96% are seen a single time; 0.95% to 1.5% belongs to the top ten. Notes on the study in general: A generally larger estimated richness was seen in naive subsets than in memory subsets.

Sequencing was performed on naive CD4+ T cells sorted from blood. Sample subset: CD45RA+ positively selected. The receptor was derived from a man aged 25 to 45 in good health. V and J are TRBV5-1 and TRBJ2-2, with TRBD2 identical over 13 bases. CDR3 coding DNA: TGCGCCAGCAGCTTGGACAGAGGACTAGCGGGAGTGGGCACCGGGGAGCTGTTTTTT. It translates to CASSLDRGLAGVGTGELFF.